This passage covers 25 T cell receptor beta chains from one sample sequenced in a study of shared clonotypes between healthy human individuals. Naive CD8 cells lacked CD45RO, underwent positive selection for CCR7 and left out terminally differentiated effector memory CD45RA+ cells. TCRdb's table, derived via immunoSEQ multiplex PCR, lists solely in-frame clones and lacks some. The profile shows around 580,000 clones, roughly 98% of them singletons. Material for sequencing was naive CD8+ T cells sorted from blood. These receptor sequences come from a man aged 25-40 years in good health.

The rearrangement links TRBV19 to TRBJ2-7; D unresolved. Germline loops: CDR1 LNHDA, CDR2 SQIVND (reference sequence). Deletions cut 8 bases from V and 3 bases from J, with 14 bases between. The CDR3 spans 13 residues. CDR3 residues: CASSWMGSYEQYF. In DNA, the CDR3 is TGTGCCAGTTCCTGGATGGGCAGCTACGAGCAGTACTTC.

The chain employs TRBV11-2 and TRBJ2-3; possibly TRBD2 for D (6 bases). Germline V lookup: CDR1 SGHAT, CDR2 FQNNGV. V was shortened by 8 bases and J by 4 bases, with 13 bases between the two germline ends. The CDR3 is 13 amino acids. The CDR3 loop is CASETGVADTQYF. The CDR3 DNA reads TGTGCCAGCGAGACGGGAGTGGCAGATACGCAGTATTTT. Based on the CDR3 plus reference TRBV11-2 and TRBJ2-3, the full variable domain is EAGVAQSPRYKIIEKRQSVAFWCNPISGHATLYWYQQILGQGPKLLIQFQNNGVVDDSQLPKDRFSAERLKGVDSTLKIQPAKLEDSAVYLCASETGVADTQYFGPGTRLTVL.

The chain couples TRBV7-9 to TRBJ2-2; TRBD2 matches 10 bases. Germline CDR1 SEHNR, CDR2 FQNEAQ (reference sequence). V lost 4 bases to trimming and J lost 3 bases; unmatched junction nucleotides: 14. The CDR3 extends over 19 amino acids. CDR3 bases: TGTGCCAGCAGCTCAACCGAGACTAGCGGGTTAAGGTACACCGGGGAGCTGTTTTTT. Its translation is CASSSTETSGLRYTGELFF.

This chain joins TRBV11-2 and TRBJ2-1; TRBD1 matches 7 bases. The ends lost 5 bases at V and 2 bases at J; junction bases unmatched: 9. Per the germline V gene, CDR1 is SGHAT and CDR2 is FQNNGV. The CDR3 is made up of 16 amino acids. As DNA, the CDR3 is TGTGCCAGCAGCCCGCGACAGGGTGTTGCCTACAATGAGCAGTTCTTC. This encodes CASSPRQGVAYNEQFF.

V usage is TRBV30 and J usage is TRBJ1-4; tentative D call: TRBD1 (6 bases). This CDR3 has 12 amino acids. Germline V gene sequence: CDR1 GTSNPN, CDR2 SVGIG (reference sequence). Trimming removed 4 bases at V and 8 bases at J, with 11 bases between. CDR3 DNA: TGTGCCTGGAATCTGGACAGCGAAAAACTGTTTTTT. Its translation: CAWNLDSEKLFF. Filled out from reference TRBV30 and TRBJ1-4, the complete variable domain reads SQTIHQWPATLVQPVGSPLSLECTVEGTSNPNLYWYRQAAGRGLQLLFYSVGIGQISSEVPQNLSASRPQDRQFILSSKKLLLSDSGFYLCAWNLDSEKLFFGSGTQLSVL.

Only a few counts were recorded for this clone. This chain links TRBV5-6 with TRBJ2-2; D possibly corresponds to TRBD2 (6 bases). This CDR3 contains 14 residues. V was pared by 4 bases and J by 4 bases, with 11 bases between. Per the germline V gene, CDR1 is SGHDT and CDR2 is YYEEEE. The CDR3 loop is CASSPSGLTGELFF. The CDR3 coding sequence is TGTGCCAGCAGCCCGAGCGGGCTCACCGGGGAGCTGTTTTTT. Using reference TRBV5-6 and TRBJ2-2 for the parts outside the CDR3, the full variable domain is DAGVTQSPTHLIKTRGQQVTLRCSPKSGHDTVSWYQQALGQGPQFIFQYYEEEERQRGNFPDRFSGHQFPNYSSELNVNALLLGDSALYLCASSPSGLTGELFFGEGSRLTVL.

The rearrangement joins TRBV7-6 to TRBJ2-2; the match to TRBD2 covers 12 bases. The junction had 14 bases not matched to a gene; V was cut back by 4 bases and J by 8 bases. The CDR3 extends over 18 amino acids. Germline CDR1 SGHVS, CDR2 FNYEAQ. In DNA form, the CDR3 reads TGTGCCAGCAGCTCCCCCGACCTAGCGGGAGGGCCCGCAGGGGAGCTGTTTTTT. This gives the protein CASSSPDLAGGPAGELFF. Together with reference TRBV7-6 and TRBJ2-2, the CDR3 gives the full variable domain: GAGVSQSPRYKVTKRGQDVALRCDPISGHVSLYWYRQALGQGPEFLTYFNYEAQQDKSGLPNDRFSAERPEGSISTLTIQRTEQRDSAMYRCASSSPDLAGGPAGELFFGEGSRLTVL.

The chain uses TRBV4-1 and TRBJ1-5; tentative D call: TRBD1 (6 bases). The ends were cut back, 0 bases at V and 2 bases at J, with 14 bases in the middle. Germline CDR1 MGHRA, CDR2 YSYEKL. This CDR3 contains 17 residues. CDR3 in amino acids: CASSQDSFAGGNQPQHF. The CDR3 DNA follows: TGCGCCAGCAGCCAAGATTCTTTTGCAGGGGGCAATCAGCCCCAGCATTTT.

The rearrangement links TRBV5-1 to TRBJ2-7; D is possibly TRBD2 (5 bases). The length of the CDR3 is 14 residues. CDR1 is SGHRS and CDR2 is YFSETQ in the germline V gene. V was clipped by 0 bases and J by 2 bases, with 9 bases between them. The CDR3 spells CASSLAGLAYEQYF. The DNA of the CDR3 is TGCGCCAGCAGCTTGGCCGGACTCGCCTACGAGCAGTACTTC.

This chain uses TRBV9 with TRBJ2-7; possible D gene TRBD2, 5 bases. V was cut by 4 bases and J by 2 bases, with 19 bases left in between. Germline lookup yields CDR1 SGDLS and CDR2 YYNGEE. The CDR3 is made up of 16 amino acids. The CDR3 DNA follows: TGTGCCAGCAGCCCTGACGGCCAGCGGTTTGCCTACGAGCAGTACTTC. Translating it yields CASSPDGQRFAYEQYF.

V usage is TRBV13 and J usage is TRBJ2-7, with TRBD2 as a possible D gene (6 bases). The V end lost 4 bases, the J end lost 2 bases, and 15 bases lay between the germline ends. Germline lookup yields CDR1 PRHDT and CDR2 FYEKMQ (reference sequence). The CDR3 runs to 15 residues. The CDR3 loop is CASSWVGGPPYEQYF. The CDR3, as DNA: TGTGCCAGCAGCTGGGTGGGAGGTCCGCCCTACGAGCAGTACTTC.

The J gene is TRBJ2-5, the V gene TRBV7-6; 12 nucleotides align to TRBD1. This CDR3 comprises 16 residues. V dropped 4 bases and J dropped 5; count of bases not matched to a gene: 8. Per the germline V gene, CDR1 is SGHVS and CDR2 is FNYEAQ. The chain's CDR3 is CASSYTGTGGSETQYF. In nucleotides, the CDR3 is TGTGCCAGCAGCTATACCGGGACAGGGGGCAGTGAGACCCAGTACTTC.

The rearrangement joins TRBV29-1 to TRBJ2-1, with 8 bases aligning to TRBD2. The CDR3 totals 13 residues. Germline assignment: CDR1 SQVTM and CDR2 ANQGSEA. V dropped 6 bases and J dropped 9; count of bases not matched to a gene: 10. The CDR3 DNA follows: TGCAGCGTCCGGGGGGGTGGTGCGGCTGAGCAGTTCTTC. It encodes CSVRGGGAAEQFF.

The CDR3, as DNA: TGTGCCAGCAGGGTCCTACAGGGCCTCTTAGACGAGCAGTACTTC. It specifies CASRVLQGLLDEQYF. This chain links TRBV6-5 with TRBJ2-7; a weak D match, TRBD1 (6 bases). Trimming removed 6 bases at V and 5 bases at J, with 20 bases between. Germline CDR1 MNHEY, CDR2 SVGAGI. This CDR3 contains 15 residues.

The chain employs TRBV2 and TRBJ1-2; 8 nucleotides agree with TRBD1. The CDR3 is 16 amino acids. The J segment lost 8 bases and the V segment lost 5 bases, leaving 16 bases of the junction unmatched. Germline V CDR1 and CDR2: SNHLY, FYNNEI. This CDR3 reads CASSPPGAGGAGGYTF. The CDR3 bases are TGTGCCAGCAGTCCTCCGGGGGCAGGGGGCGCGGGAGGCTACACCTTC. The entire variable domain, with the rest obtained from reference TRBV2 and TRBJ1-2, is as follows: EPEVTQTPSHQVTQMGQEVILRCVPISNHLYFYWYRQILGQKVEFLVSFYNNEISEKSEIFDDQFSVERPDGSNFTLKIRSTKLEDSAMYFCASSPPGAGGAGGYTFGSGTRLTVV.

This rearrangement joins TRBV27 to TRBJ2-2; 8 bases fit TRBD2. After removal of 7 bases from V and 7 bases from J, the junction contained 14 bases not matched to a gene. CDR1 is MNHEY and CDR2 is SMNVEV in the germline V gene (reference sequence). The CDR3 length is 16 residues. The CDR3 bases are TGTGCCAGCATCGGGCGGGGCGGGAGGCAACACGGGGAGCTGTTTTTT. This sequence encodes CASIGRGGRQHGELFF.

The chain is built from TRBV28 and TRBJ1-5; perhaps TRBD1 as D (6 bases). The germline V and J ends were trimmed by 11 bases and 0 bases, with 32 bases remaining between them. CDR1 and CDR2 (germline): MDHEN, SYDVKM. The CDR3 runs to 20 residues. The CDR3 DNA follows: TGTGCCGGACAGAGAAGTGCCGGAGTCATCGGGGCCGTTAGCAATCAGCCCCAGCATTTT. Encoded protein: CAGQRSAGVIGAVSNQPQHF.

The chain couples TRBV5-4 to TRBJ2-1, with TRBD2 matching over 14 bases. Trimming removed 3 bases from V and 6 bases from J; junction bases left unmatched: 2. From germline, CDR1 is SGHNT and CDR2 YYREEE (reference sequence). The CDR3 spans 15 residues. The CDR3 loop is CASSSGLAGVNEQFF. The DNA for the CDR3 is TGTGCCAGCAGCTCGGGACTAGCGGGAGTCAATGAGCAGTTCTTC. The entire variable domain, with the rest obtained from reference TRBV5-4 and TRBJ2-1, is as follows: ETGVTQSPTHLIKTRGQQVTLRCSSQSGHNTVSWYQQALGQGPQFIFQYYREEENGRGNFPPRFSGLQFPNYSSELNVNALELDDSALYLCASSSGLAGVNEQFFGPGTRLTVL.

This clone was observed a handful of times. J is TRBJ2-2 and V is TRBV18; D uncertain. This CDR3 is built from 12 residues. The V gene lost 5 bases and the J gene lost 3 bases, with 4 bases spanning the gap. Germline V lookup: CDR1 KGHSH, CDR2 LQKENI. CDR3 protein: CASSSDTGELFF. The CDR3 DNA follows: TGTGCCAGCTCATCGGACACCGGGGAGCTGTTTTTT.

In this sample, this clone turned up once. The CDR3 loop reads CASSPLRGASPDTQYF. CDR3 nucleotides: TGTGCCAGCAGTCCTCTTCGGGGGGCTTCCCCAGATACGCAGTATTTT. The chain has TRBV27 and TRBJ2-3; D may be TRBD2 (7 bases). Germline CDR1 reads MNHEY; CDR2 reads SMNVEV (reference sequence). The CDR3 is 16 residues long. Trimming stripped 5 bases from V and 4 bases from J, with 19 bases between.

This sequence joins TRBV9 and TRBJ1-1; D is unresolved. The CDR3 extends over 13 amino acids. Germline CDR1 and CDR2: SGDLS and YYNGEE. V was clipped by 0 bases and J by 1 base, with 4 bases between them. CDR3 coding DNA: TGTGCCAGCAGCGTAGGTCCGAACACTGAAGCTTTCTTT. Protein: CASSVGPNTEAFF.

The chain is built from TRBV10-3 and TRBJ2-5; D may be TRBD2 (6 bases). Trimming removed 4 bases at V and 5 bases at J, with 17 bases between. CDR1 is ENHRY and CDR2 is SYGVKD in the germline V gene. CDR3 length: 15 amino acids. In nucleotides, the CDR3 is TGTGCCATCAGTGGGCATCAGGGAGGAGGGGAGACCCAGTACTTC. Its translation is CAISGHQGGGETQYF.

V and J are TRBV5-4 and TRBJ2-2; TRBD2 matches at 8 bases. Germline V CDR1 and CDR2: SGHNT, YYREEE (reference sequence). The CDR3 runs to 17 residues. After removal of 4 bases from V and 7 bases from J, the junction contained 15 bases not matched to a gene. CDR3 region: CASSVKPGTRGFGELFF. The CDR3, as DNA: TGTGCCAGCAGCGTAAAACCAGGGACTAGAGGTTTCGGGGAGCTGTTTTTT.

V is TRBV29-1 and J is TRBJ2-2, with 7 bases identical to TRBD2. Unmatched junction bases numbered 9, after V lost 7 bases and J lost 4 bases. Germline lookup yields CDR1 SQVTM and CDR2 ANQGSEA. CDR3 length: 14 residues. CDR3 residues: CSAASGTATGELFF. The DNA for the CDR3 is TGCAGCGCCGCGAGCGGGACGGCCACCGGGGAGCTGTTTTTT.

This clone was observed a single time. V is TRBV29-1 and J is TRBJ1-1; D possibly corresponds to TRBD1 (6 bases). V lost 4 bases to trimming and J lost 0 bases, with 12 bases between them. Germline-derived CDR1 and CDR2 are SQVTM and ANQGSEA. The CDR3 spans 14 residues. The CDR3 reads CSVVQGTMNTEAFF. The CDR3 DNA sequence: TGCAGCGTTGTTCAGGGGACTATGAACACTGAAGCTTTCTTT.